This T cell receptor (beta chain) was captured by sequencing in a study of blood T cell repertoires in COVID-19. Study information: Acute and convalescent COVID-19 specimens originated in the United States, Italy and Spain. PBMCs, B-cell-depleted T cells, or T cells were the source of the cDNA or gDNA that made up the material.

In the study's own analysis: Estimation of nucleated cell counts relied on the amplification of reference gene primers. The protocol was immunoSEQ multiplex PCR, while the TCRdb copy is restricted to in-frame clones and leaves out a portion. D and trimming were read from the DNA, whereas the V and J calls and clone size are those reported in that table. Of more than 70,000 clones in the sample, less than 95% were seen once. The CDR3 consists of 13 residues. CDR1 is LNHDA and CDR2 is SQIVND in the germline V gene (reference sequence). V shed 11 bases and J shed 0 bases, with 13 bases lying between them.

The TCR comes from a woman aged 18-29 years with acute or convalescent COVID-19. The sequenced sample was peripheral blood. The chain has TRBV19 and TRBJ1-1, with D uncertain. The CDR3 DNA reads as TGTGCCTCCCGATTACAGCTGAACACTGAAGCTTTCTTT. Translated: CASRLQLNTEAFF.